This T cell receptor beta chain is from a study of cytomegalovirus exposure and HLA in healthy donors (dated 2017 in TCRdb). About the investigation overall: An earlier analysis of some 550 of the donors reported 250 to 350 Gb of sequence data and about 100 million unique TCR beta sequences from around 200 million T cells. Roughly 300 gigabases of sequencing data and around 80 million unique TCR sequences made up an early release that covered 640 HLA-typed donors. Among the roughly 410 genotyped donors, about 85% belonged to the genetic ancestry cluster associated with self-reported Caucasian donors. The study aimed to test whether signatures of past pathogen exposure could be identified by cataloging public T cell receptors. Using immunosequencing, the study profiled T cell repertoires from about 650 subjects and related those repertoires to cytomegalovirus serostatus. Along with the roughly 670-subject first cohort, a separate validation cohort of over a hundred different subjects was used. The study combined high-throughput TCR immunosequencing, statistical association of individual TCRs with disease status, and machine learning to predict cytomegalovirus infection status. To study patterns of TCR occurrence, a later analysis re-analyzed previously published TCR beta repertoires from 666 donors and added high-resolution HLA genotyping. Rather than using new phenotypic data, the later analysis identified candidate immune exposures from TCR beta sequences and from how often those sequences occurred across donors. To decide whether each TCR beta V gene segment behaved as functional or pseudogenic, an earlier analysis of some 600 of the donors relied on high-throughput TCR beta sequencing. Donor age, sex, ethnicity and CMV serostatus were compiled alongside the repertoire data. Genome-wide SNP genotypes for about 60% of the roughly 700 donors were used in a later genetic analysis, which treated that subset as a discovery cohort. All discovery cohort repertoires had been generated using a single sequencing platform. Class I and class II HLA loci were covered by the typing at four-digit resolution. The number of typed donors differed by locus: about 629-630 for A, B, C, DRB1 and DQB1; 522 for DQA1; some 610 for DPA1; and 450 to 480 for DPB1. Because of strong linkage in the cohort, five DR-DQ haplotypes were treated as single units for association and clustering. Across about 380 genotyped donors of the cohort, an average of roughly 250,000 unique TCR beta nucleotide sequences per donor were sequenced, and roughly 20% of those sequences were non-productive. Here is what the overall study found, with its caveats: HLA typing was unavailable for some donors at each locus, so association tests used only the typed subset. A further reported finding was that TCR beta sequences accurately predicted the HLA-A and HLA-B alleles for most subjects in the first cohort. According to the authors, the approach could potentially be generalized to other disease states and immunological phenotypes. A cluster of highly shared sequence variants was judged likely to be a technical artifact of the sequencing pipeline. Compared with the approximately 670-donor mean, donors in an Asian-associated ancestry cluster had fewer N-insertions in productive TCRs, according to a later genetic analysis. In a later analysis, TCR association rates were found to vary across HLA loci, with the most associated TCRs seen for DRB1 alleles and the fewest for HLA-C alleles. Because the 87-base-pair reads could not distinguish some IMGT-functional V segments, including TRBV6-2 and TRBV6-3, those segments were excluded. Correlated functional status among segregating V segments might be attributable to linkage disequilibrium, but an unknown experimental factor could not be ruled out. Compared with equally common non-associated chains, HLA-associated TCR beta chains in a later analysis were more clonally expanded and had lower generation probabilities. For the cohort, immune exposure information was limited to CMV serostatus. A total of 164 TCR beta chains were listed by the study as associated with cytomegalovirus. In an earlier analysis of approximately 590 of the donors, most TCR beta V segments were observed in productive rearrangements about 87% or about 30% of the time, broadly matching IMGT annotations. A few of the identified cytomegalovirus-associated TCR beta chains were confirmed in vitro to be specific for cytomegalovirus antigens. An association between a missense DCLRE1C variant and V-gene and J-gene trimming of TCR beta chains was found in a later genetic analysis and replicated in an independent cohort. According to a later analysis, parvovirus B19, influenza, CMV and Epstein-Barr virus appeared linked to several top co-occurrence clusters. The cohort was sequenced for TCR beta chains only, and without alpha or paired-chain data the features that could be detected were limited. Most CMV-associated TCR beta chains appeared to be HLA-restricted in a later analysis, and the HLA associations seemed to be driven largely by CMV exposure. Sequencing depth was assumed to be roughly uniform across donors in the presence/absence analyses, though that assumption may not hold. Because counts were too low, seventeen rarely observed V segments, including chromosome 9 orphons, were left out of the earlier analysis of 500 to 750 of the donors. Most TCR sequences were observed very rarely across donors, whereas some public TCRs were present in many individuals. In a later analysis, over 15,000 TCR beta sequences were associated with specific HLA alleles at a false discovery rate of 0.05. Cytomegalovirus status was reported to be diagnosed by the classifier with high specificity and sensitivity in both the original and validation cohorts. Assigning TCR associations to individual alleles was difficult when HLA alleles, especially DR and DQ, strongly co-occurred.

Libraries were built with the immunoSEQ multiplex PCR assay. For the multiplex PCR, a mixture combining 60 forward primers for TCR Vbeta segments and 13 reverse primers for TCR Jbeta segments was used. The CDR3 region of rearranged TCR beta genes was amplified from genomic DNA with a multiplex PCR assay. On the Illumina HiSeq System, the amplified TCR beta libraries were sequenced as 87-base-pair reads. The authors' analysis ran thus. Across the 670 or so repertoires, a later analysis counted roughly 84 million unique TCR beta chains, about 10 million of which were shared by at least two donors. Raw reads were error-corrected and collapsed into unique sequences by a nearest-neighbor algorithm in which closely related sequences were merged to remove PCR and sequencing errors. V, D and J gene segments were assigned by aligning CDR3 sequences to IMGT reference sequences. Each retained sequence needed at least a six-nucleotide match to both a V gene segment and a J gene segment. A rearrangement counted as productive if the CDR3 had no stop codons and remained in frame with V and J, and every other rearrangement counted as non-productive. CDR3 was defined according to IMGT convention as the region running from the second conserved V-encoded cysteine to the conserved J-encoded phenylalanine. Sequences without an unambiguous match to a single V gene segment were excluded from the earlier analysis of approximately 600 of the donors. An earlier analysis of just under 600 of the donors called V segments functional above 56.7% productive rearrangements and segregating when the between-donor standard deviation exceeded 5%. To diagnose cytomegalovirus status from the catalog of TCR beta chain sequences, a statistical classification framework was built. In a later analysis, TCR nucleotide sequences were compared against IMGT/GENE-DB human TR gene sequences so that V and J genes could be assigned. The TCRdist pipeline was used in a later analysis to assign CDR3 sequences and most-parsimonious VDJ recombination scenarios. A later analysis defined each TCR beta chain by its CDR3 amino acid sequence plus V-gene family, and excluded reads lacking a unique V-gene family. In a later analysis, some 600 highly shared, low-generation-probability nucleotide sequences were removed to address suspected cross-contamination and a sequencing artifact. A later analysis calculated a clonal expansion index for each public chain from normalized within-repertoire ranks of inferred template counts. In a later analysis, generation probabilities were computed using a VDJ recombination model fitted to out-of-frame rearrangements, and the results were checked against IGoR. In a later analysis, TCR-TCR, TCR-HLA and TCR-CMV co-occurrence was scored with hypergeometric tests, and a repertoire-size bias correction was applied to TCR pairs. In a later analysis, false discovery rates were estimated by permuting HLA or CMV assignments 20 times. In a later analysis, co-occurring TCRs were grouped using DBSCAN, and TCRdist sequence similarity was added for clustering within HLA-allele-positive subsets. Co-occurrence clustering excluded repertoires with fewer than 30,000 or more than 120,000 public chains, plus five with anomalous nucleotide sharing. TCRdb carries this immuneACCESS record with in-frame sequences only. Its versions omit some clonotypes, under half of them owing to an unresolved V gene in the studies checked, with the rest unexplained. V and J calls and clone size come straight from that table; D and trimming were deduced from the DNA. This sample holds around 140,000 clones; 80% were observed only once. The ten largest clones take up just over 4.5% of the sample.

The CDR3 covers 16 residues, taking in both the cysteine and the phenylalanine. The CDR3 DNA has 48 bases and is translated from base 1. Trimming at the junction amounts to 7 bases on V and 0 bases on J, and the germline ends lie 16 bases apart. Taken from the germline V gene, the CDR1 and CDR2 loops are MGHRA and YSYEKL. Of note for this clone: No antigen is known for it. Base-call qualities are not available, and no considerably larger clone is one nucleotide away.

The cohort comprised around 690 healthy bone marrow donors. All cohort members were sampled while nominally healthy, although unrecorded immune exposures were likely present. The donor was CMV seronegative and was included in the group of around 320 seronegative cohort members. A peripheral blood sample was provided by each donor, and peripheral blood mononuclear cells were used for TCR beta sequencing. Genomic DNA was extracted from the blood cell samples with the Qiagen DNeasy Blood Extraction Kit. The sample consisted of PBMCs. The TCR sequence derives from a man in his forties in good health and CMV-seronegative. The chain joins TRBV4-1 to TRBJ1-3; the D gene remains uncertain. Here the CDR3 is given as CASTKAEALSGNTIYF. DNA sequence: TGCGCCAGCACTAAAGCAGAGGCGCTCTCTGGAAACACCATATATTTT.